This TCR beta chain was captured in a study of blood T cells in healthy people across ages. The length of the CDR3 is 13 residues. Germline assignment: CDR1 SGHTA and CDR2 FQGNSA. This clonotype was recorded a few times. Its antigen remains unidentified. PBMCs, at least 6 million per sample, were isolated. Whole-study findings and limits: Among T cells, TCR beta diversity per million cells dropped roughly linearly as age rose. Changes in expanded clonotypes were possibly confounded, as the CMV status of donors was unknown.

Combining a sample-barcoded 5' primer with a J-beta primer mix, a second PCR ran for about 7 to 11 cycles. One entry per CDR3 protein, called by TCRdb with MiXCR from the 5' RACE reads. The data hold more than 650,000 distinct CDR3 sequences, with about a fifth observed a single time. This receptor was identified in a man in his 70s in good health. The rearrangement uses TRBV7-2 and TRBJ2-5; a possible D gene is TRBD2 (6 bases). The assigned J gene may be wrong: the sequence end matches TRBJ2-1 better. Sample: blood. The DNA for the CDR3 is TGTGCCAGCAGCTTAGACGGGAGCGCAGAGCAGTTCTTC. Its translation: CASSLDGSAEQFF.